Listed here are 8 T cell receptor beta chains from one sample, sequenced in a study of cytomegalovirus exposure and HLA in healthy donors. The primer mix had 60 Vbeta and 13 Jbeta primers. Generated by immunoSEQ multiplex PCR, the TCRdb table keeps only in-frame clones and is missing some. The sample contains about 76,000 clones, around 76% of which appear only once. Specimen: PBMCs. All receptors come from a male donor in good health and CMV-seropositive.

The CDR3 loop is CASSLFVGEVTDTQYF. CDR3 DNA sequence: TGTGCCAGCAGCTTATTTGTGGGGGAGGTCACAGATACGCAGTATTTT. The V call is TRBV7-6, the J call TRBJ2-3; the D gene is possibly TRBD2 (6 bases). Trimming removed 2 bases at V and 2 bases at J, with 14 bases between. CDR1 is SGHVS, CDR2 FNYEAQ, per germline. This CDR3 is 16 amino acids long.

The gene calls are TRBV29-1 and TRBJ2-3; the match to TRBD1 covers 7 bases. This CDR3 is built from 14 residues. The germline V gene has CDR1 SQVTM and CDR2 ANQGSEA. V lost 1 base to trimming and J lost 2 bases; unmatched junction nucleotides: 3. The CDR3 region is CSVEGDSHTDTQYF. In DNA form, the CDR3 reads TGCAGCGTTGAAGGGGACAGTCACACAGATACGCAGTATTTT.

This CDR3 reads CASSPAAGNTGELFF. The CDR3 DNA reads TGTGCCAGCAGCCCCGCCGCCGGGAACACCGGGGAGCTGTTTTTT. The chain is built from TRBV7-9 and TRBJ2-2; D is ambiguous. The CDR3 covers 15 residues. The V and J ends lost 5 bases and 1 base respectively, with 11 bases between them. Germline lookup yields CDR1 SEHNR and CDR2 FQNEAQ (reference sequence).

This clone has just one count. The rearrangement joins TRBV28 to TRBJ2-1; D is possibly TRBD1 (5 bases). The CDR3 has 13 residues. Trimming left V 1 base short and J 4 bases short, with 5 bases between. Per the germline V gene, CDR1 is MDHEN and CDR2 is SYDVKM. CDR3 DNA sequence: TGTGCCAGCAGTTTATCAGGGTACAATGAGCAGTTCTTC. It translates to CASSLSGYNEQFF.

The chain couples TRBV28 to TRBJ2-7, with D hard to call. Trimming took off 7 bases at V and 4 bases at J, with 17 bases between the two ends. CDR1 and CDR2 (germline): MDHEN, SYDVKM. This CDR3 spans 14 amino acids. The CDR3: CASTTVGRSYEQYF. The CDR3 DNA sequence: TGTGCCAGCACCACCGTAGGCAGGTCGTACGAGCAGTACTTC. The full variable domain, rest sourced from reference TRBV28 and TRBJ2-7, is DVKVTQSSRYLVKRTGEKVFLECVQDMDHENMFWYRQDPGLGLRLIYFSYDVKMKEKGDIPEGYSVSREKKERFSLILESASTNQTSMYLCASTTVGRSYEQYFGPGTRLTVT.

In the case of this clone: Other DNA sequences within the sample encode an identical CDR3. The chain joins TRBV29-1 to TRBJ2-5; 7 bases align to TRBD2. V lost 6 bases and J lost 4; bases outside the gene matches: 5. Germline assignment: CDR1 SQVTM and CDR2 ANQGSEA. This CDR3 has 12 residues. CDR3: CSVGEGRETQYF. The CDR3 DNA follows: TGCAGCGTCGGGGAGGGTCGAGAGACCCAGTACTTC.

The rearrangement uses TRBV7-3 and TRBJ2-5; D remains unclear. The end of the DNA is better explained by TRBJ2-7, so the J call may be wrong. The CDR3 sequence is 13 residues long. The germline V gene has CDR1 SGHTA and CDR2 FQGTGA. CDR3: CASSLSQVNEQYF. As DNA, the CDR3 is TGTGCCAGCAGCTTAAGCCAGGTTAACGAGCAGTACTTC.

A single count supports this clone. The rearrangement uses TRBV28 and TRBJ2-5; D perhaps matches TRBD2 (7 bases). The CDR3 extends over 13 amino acids. Germline CDR1 reads MDHEN; CDR2 reads SYDVKM. The germline V and J ends were trimmed by 5 bases and 7 bases, with 14 bases remaining between them. Here the CDR3 DNA reads TGTGCCAGCAGTATGCGGGGGCCCCCGACCCAGTACTTC. This translates into CASSMRGPPTQYF.